Listed below are T cell receptor beta chains from one sample, sequenced in a study of identical twins. TCRdb recomputed calls from the 5' RACE reads with MiXCR, one row per CDR3 protein. This sample has 1.5 million to 2 million distinct CDR3 sequences, with 25% to 35% found just once. Sequencing was performed on cord blood. Every receptor here comes from a newborn girl in good health. CDR3s include the opening cysteine and the closing phenylalanine or tryptophan. The D gene is left open where the match is weak. For some rows the clone size is stated as once, few or many, or as a class when expanded; others skip it.

J gene: TRBJ1-5; clone size: -; D gene: TRBD1; V gene: TRBV6-6; CDR3 DNA: TGTGCCAGCAGTTACGATCAGGGGGCCGGTCAGCCCCAGCATTTT; CDR3 protein: CASSYDQGAGQPQHF
J gene: TRBJ1-6; clone size: -; D gene: -; V gene: TRBV20-1; CDR3 DNA: TGCAGTGCTAGAGAGAGTCGGGCAGTACGAGCCCTCCACTTT; CDR3 protein: CSARESRAVRALHF
J gene: TRBJ2-7; clone size: many; D gene: TRBD1; V gene: TRBV13; CDR3 DNA: TGTGCCAGCAGCTTAACGGGACAGTACGAGCAGTACTTC; CDR3 protein: CASSLTGQYEQYF
J gene: TRBJ2-1; clone size: once; D gene: TRBD2; V gene: TRBV14; CDR3 DNA: TGTGCCAGCAGCCAGGGAAGCGGGAGAAATGAGCAGTTCTTC; CDR3 protein: CASSQGSGRNEQFF
J gene: TRBJ1-4; clone size: few; D gene: -; V gene: TRBV6-6; CDR3 DNA: TGTGCCAGCAGGCCCTTGGGGCTGAGAAATGAAAAACTGTTTTTT; CDR3 protein: CASRPLGLRNEKLFF
J gene: TRBJ1-6; clone size: few; D gene: -; V gene: TRBV14; CDR3 DNA: TGTGCCAGCAGTTCGGCTTTCGGGGGAGGTTCACCCCTCCACTTT; CDR3 protein: CASSSAFGGGSPLHF
J gene: TRBJ1-5; clone size: few; D gene: -; V gene: TRBV12-3/TRBV12-4; CDR3 DNA: TGTGCCAGCAGTTTAGCCAGGCTCAATCAGCCCCAGCATTTT; CDR3 protein: CASSLARLNQPQHF
J gene: TRBJ2-1; clone size: -; D gene: TRBD2; V gene: TRBV5-1; CDR3 DNA: TGCGCCAGCGGCTTGGGACTAGCGGGGTCCTACAATGACCAGTTCTTC; CDR3 protein: CASGLGLAGSYNDQFF
J gene: TRBJ1-2; clone size: once; D gene: TRBD1; V gene: TRBV27; CDR3 DNA: TGTGCCAGCAGTACAGGACAGGCGCCTTCCTATGGCTACACCTTC; CDR3 protein: CASSTGQAPSYGYTF
J gene: TRBJ2-3; clone size: -; D gene: TRBD1; V gene: TRBV7-2; CDR3 DNA: TGTGCCAGCAGCCTACGACAGGGGAGGCGCACAGATACGCAGTATTTT; CDR3 protein: CASSLRQGRRTDTQYF
J gene: TRBJ2-7; clone size: many; D gene: TRBD2; V gene: TRBV27; CDR3 DNA: TGTGCCAGCATATTGGGACTAGCGGGAGACGAGCAGTACTTC; CDR3 protein: CASILGLAGDEQYF
J gene: TRBJ1-1; clone size: -; D gene: -; V gene: TRBV20-1; CDR3 DNA: TGCAGTGCTCCAATCGAGGGTTGGGTGATGAACACTGAAGCTTTCTTT; CDR3 protein: CSAPIEGWVMNTEAFF
J gene: TRBJ2-5; clone size: few; D gene: -; V gene: TRBV5-1; CDR3 DNA: TGCGCCAGCAGCTCTGGGACCACCCAAGAGACCCAGTACTTC; CDR3 protein: CASSSGTTQETQYF
J gene: TRBJ2-7; clone size: -; D gene: -; V gene: TRBV4-2; CDR3 DNA: TGTGCCAGCAGCCAAGAGAGCGGCGAGCAGTACTTC; CDR3 protein: CASSQESGEQYF
J gene: TRBJ2-1; clone size: once; D gene: -; V gene: TRBV5-1; CDR3 DNA: TGCGCCAGCAGCATAACCAGCGGTATAGGGAGCAATGAGCAGTTCTTC; CDR3 protein: CASSITSGIGSNEQFF
J gene: TRBJ1-2; clone size: few; D gene: -; V gene: TRBV6-6; CDR3 DNA: TGTGCCAGCAGTTACTCGTATGACAGGAGATATGGCTACACCTTC; CDR3 protein: CASSYSYDRRYGYTF
J gene: TRBJ2-1; clone size: -; D gene: TRBD2; V gene: TRBV13; CDR3 DNA: TGTGCCAGCAGCTTTTCCGGGACTAGCGTAAATGAGCAGTTCTTC; CDR3 protein: CASSFSGTSVNEQFF